The 23 T cell receptor beta chains in this list originate from one sample, sequenced in a study of OX40 agonist ivuxolimab in advanced cancers. Data came from immunoSEQ multiplex PCR; TCRdb stores just in-frame clones and leaves some out. The table records tens of thousands of clones, roughly 84% of them present only once. Material: CD4+ or CD8+ T cells sorted from blood, obtained in a trial of the OX40 agonist ivuxolimab. These receptors came from an adult with an advanced solid tumor such as melanoma, head and neck, liver or kidney cancer.

The V gene is TRBV7-8, the J gene TRBJ1-4; D is uncertain. The CDR3 is 13 amino acids. V was cut by 4 bases and J by 2 bases, with 5 bases left in between. CDR1 SGHVS and CDR2 FQNEAQ come from the germline V gene. This CDR3 is CASSSGTNEKLFF. The CDR3 bases are TGTGCCAGCAGCTCCGGGACTAATGAAAAACTGTTTTTT.

This chain uses TRBV27 with TRBJ1-4; 9 nucleotides agree with TRBD1. Per germline, CDR1 MNHEY and CDR2 SMNVEV (reference sequence). The CDR3 spans 14 residues. With V trimmed by 10 bases and J by 8 bases, 11 bases remained unmatched. CDR3 nucleotides: TGTGCCACCAAACGGACAGGGGTATTGGAAAAACTGTTTTTT. Protein product: CATKRTGVLEKLFF.

The chain carries TRBV10-3 and TRBJ1-1; D may be TRBD1 (5 bases). Trimming cost V 0 bases and J 5 bases, with 13 bases left between them. CDR1 is ENHRY and CDR2 is SYGVKD in the germline V gene. The CDR3 consists of 15 residues. The chain's CDR3 is CAISESGGTRTEAFF. The CDR3 DNA reads TGTGCCATCAGTGAGTCGGGGGGGACGAGAACTGAAGCTTTCTTT.

The chain carries TRBV10-3 and TRBJ2-2; perhaps TRBD2 as D (5 bases). Per the germline V gene, CDR1 is ENHRY and CDR2 is SYGVKD. V dropped 5 bases and J dropped 6 bases, with 13 bases sitting between them. The CDR3 is 14 residues long. The CDR3 coding sequence is TGTGCCATCAGTACCCCCCGGGGTCCCGGGGAGCTGTTTTTT. Its translation is CAISTPRGPGELFF.

This chain joins TRBV29-1 and TRBJ2-5; D gene ambiguous. CDR3 length: 12 amino acids. The V gene lost 6 bases and the J gene lost 3 bases, with 11 bases spanning the gap. The V gene's germline CDR1 is SQVTM and CDR2 ANQGSEA. The DNA for the CDR3 is TGCAGCGTAAAGCCCCCGGAAGAGACCCAGTACTTC. This codes for CSVKPPEETQYF.

The J gene is TRBJ2-3, the V gene TRBV7-9; 8 positions match TRBD1. This CDR3 region has 14 residues. J was trimmed by 6 bases and V by 6 bases; bases with no gene match: 8. The germline V gene encodes CDR1 SEHNR and CDR2 FQNEAQ (reference sequence). The CDR3: CASSQTGVRDTQYF. The CDR3 DNA sequence: TGTGCCAGCAGTCAGACAGGGGTCCGGGATACGCAGTATTTT.

The chain employs TRBV6-5 and TRBJ1-2, with 9 bases matching TRBD1. The CDR3 consists of 14 residues. V lost 5 bases, J lost 7 bases, and 8 bases stayed unmatched. Germline V gives CDR1 MNHEY, CDR2 SVGAGI. The CDR3 region has the DNA TGTGCCAGCAGTCGCCGGGACAGGGCTGGTGGCTACACCTTC. Translated: CASSRRDRAGGYTF.

The rearrangement joins TRBV14 to TRBJ2-3, with D possibly matching TRBD2 (5 bases). The germline V and J ends were trimmed by 5 bases and 4 bases, with 7 bases remaining between them. This CDR3 is 12 amino acids long. Germline CDR1 SGHDN, CDR2 FVKESK. The CDR3 is CASSVGADTQYF. The CDR3 coding sequence is TGTGCCAGCAGCGTCGGGGCAGATACGCAGTATTTT.

V is TRBV4-1 and J is TRBJ2-7, with D hard to call. The germline gives CDR1 MGHRA, CDR2 YSYEKL. Trimming took off 0 bases at V and 0 bases at J, with 15 bases between the two ends. CDR3 length: 17 amino acids. The CDR3 DNA follows: TGCGCCAGCAGCCAAGAGCACCTCGGGCACTACTCCTACGAGCAGTACTTC. Translation: CASSQEHLGHYSYEQYF.

The chain combines TRBV18 with TRBJ2-1, with D possibly matching TRBD2 (7 bases). Germline V CDR1 and CDR2: KGHSH, LQKENI. The germline V and J ends were trimmed by 2 bases and 5 bases, with 19 bases remaining between them. The CDR3 covers 17 residues. The CDR3 region has the DNA TGTGCCAGCTCACCAATACACGGGGGGACATCCAACAATGAGCAGTTCTTC. Protein: CASSPIHGGTSNNEQFF.

For the CDR3, the DNA is TGTGCCAGCAGCTTACGGGGATTGACCTACGAGCAGTACTTC. Translating it yields CASSLRGLTYEQYF. The rearrangement joins TRBV13 to TRBJ2-7, with TRBD2 as a possible D gene (5 bases). The CDR3 sequence is 14 residues long. Trimming pared 2 bases from V and 2 bases from J, leaving 10 bases between. From germline, CDR1 is PRHDT and CDR2 FYEKMQ (reference sequence).

Comment on this clone: This sample also contains other DNA sequences that code for the same CDR3. The chain combines TRBV30 with TRBJ2-1; D may correspond to TRBD1 or TRBD2 (6 bases each). Trimming shortened V by 3 bases and J by 8 bases, and 20 bases separated the two germline ends. Per germline, CDR1 GTSNPN and CDR2 SVGIG (reference sequence). This CDR3 spans 15 amino acids. CDR3 region: CAWRGKGEVIDEQFF. The CDR3 nucleotides are TGTGCCTGGAGGGGAAAGGGGGAGGTTATTGATGAGCAGTTCTTC.

The chain recombines TRBV4-1 with TRBJ1-3; TRBD1 is a possible D gene (6 bases). CDR3 length: 15 residues. V dropped 0 bases and J dropped 3 bases, with 9 bases sitting between them. Germline CDR1 is MGHRA and CDR2 is YSYEKL. The CDR3 reads CASSQESGVGNTIYF. CDR3 coding DNA: TGCGCCAGCAGCCAAGAGTCAGGGGTTGGAAACACCATATATTTT.

The rearrangement links TRBV4-3 to TRBJ2-1; 9 bases fit TRBD2. V lost 0 bases, J lost 14 bases, and 2 bases stayed unmatched. The germline V gene encodes CDR1 LGHNA and CDR2 YSLEER. The CDR3 consists of 12 residues. CDR3 sequence: CASSQDAGGKFF. CDR3 bases: TGCGCCAGCAGCCAAGATGCGGGGGGGAAGTTCTTC.

The genes are TRBV7-2 and TRBJ1-2; 10 nucleotides line up with TRBD1. CDR3 length: 14 residues. Trimming removed 5 bases from V and 5 bases from J; junction bases left unmatched: 5. Germline values: CDR1 SGHTA, CDR2 FQGNSA. The CDR3 nucleotides are TGTGCCAGCAGCCGCACGGACAGGGGGTATGGCTACACCTTC. This gives the protein CASSRTDRGYGYTF.

This clone has just a few counts. This chain joins TRBV25-1 and TRBJ2-3, with D tentatively TRBD1 (6 bases). There are 14 residues in the CDR3. CDR1 is MGHDK, CDR2 SYGVNS, per germline. Trimming removed 6 bases at V and 4 bases at J, with 14 bases between. DNA for the CDR3: TGTGCCAGCAGAAGGGGGACCTTCTCAGATACGCAGTATTTT. It yields the protein CASRRGTFSDTQYF.

This clone is a singleton in its sample. The chain is built from TRBV6-5 and TRBJ1-5; unclear D gene. Trimming pared 0 bases from V and 7 bases from J, leaving 7 bases between. There are 13 residues in the CDR3. Per the germline V gene, CDR1 is MNHEY and CDR2 is SVGAGI. This chain's CDR3 is CASSYSSRQPQHF. The CDR3 nucleotides read TGTGCCAGCAGTTACTCGTCCAGACAGCCCCAGCATTTT.

This chain connects TRBV18 to TRBJ2-7; the D is unclear. Trimming removed 3 bases at V and 0 bases at J, with 15 bases between. Germline lookup yields CDR1 KGHSH and CDR2 LQKENI. This CDR3 is 16 amino acids long. This CDR3 is CASSPAGQLGSYEQYF. CDR3 in DNA: TGTGCCAGCTCACCCGCCGGGCAGCTCGGCTCCTACGAGCAGTACTTC.

The chain combines TRBV9 with TRBJ1-3; 9 nucleotides line up with TRBD1. Germline lookup yields CDR1 SGDLS and CDR2 YYNGEE. The J segment lost 0 bases and the V segment lost 4 bases, leaving 8 bases of the junction unmatched. The CDR3 consists of 17 residues. CDR3: CASSYTGTGRSGNTIYF. In DNA form, the CDR3 reads TGTGCCAGCAGCTACACCGGGACAGGGCGCTCTGGAAACACCATATATTTT.

The rearrangement uses TRBV7-9 and TRBJ2-6, with 7 bases identical to TRBD1. J gave up 3 bases and V 5 bases, and 4 bases lay outside the gene matches. The germline V gene encodes CDR1 SEHNR and CDR2 FQNEAQ (reference sequence). The CDR3 sequence is 15 residues long. DNA of the CDR3: TGTGCCAGCAGCGGCGACAGGGTTGGGGCCAACGTCCTGACTTTC. Translation: CASSGDRVGANVLTF.

The chain couples TRBV21-1 to TRBJ2-7. TRBV21-1 is flagged as a pseudogene. This CDR3 is built from 14 residues. This CDR3 reads CASNLGGPPHEQYF. The CDR3 coding sequence is TGTGCCAGCAACCTAGGGGGGCCCCCACACGAGCAGTACTTC.

This chain uses TRBV5-1 with TRBJ1-1, with D hard to call. The CDR3 is made up of 14 amino acids. Germline V CDR1 and CDR2: SGHRS, YFSETQ. Trimming took off 0 bases at V and 1 base at J, with 7 bases between the two ends. The CDR3 loop reads CASSLGVGNTEAFF. The CDR3 nucleotides are TGCGCCAGCAGCTTGGGTGTTGGGAACACTGAAGCTTTCTTT.

The J gene is TRBJ2-3, the V gene TRBV29-1; D is unresolved. Trimming shortened V by 1 base and J by 1 base, and 12 bases separated the two germline ends. There are 15 residues in the CDR3. Germline V gene lookup returns CDR1 SQVTM and CDR2 ANQGSEA. CDR3 loop: CSVEGGRIRTDTQYF. CDR3 DNA: TGCAGCGTTGAAGGCGGCCGGATACGCACAGATACGCAGTATTTT.